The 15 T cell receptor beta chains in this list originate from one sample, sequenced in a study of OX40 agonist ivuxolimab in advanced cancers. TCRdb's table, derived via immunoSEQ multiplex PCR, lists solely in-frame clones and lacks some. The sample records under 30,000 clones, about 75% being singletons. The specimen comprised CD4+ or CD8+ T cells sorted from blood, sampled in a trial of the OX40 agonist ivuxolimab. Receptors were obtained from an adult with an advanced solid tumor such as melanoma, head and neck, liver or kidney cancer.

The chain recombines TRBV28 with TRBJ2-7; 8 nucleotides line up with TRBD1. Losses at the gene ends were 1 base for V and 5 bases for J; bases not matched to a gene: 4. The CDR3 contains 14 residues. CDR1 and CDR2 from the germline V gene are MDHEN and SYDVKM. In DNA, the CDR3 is TGTGCCAGCAGTTTATCCCCGGGACAGGACGAGCAGTACTTC. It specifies CASSLSPGQDEQYF.

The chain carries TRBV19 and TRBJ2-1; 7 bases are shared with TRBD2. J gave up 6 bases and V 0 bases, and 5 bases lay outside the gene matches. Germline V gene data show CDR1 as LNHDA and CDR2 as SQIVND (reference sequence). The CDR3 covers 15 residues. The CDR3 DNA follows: TGTGCCAGTAGTATAGACGGGAGGCCCCTCAATGAGCAGTTCTTC. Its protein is CASSIDGRPLNEQFF.

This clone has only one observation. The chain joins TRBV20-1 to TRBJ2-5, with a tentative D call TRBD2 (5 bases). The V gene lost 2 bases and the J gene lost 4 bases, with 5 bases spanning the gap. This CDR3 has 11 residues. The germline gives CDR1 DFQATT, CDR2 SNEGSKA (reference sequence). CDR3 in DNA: TGCAGTGCTAGAAGCGGAGAGACCCAGTACTTC. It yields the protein CSARSGETQYF.

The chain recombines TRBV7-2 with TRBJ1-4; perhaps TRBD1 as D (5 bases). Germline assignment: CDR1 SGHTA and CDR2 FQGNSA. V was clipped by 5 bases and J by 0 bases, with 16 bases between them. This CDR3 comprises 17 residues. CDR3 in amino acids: CASSRDPGRATNEKLFF. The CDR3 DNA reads TGTGCCAGCAGCCGGGACCCAGGTCGGGCAACTAATGAAAAACTGTTTTTT. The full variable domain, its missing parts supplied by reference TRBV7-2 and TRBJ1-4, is GAGVSQSPSNKVTEKGKDVELRCDPISGHTALYWYRQSLGQGLEFLIYFQGNSAPDKSGLPSDRFSAERTGGSVSTLTIQRTQQEDSAVYLCASSRDPGRATNEKLFFGSGTQLSVL.

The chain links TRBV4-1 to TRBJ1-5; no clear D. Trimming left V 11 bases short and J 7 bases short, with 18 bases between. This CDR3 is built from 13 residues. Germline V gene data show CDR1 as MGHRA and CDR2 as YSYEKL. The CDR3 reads CAPVGGTVQPQHF. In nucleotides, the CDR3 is TGCGCCCCCGTCGGCGGAACGGTCCAGCCCCAGCATTTT.

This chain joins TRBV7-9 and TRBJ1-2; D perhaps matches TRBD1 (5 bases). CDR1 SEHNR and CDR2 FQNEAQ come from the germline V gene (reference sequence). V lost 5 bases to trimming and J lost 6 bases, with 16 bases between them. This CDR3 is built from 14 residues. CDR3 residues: CASSEPGNRDGYTF. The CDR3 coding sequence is TGTGCCAGCAGCGAGCCAGGGAATAGGGATGGCTACACCTTC.

CDR3 sequence: CASSSTSAKTQYF. CDR3 nucleotide sequence: TGTGCCAGCAGCTCGACTAGCGCGAAGACCCAGTACTTC. J is TRBJ2-5 and V is TRBV6-5, with 8 bases aligning to TRBD2. Germline trimming cut 6 bases from V and 6 bases from J; bases unmatched to any gene: 6. The CDR3 is 13 residues long. The germline CDR1 and CDR2 sequences are MNHEY and SVGAGI.

The CDR3 is CASSQESTYNSPLHF. The CDR3 DNA follows: TGCGCCAGCAGCCAAGAGAGCACCTATAATTCACCCCTCCACTTT. The chain carries TRBV4-3 and TRBJ1-6; D is ambiguous. Trimming took 0 bases from V and 2 from J, leaving 5 bases between them. In germline, CDR1 is LGHNA, CDR2 YSLEER. The CDR3 is made up of 15 amino acids.

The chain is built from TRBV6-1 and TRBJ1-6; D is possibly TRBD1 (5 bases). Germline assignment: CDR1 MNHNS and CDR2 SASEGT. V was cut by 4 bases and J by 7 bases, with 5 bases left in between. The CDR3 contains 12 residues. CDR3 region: CASSAGNSPLHF. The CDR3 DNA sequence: TGTGCCAGCAGTGCAGGGAATTCACCCCTCCACTTT.

CDR3 bases: TGTGCCAGCAGCCTCGAGTGGGAGCAGTACTTC. Translated, it gives CASSLEWEQYF. This sequence joins TRBV2 and TRBJ2-7, with D unresolved. V shed 6 bases and J shed 7 bases, with 10 bases lying between them. Germline assignment: CDR1 SNHLY and CDR2 FYNNEI. The CDR3 has 11 residues.

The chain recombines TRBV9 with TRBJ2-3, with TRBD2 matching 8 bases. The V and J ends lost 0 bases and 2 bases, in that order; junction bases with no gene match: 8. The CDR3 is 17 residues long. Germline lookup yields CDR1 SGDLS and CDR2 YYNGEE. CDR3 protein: CASSVDPLAGTTDTQYF. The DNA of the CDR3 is TGTGCCAGCAGCGTAGACCCCTTAGCGGGGACCACAGATACGCAGTATTTT.

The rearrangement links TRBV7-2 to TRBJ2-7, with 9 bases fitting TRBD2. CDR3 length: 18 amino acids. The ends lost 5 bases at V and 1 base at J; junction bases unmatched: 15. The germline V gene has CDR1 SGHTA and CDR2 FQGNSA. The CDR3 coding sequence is TGTGCCAGCAGCCCTCTTCTTTATAGCGGGGGTAGATCCTACGAGCAGTACTTC. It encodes CASSPLLYSGGRSYEQYF. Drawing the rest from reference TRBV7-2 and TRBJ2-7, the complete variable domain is GAGVSQSPSNKVTEKGKDVELRCDPISGHTALYWYRQSLGQGLEFLIYFQGNSAPDKSGLPSDRFSAERTGGSVSTLTIQRTQQEDSAVYLCASSPLLYSGGRSYEQYFGPGTRLTVT.

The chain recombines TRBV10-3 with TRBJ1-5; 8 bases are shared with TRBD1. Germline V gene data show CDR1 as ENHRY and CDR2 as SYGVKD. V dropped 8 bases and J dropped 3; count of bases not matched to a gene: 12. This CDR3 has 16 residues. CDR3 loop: CAIGTGGNFNNQPQHF. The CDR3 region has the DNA TGTGCCATCGGTACAGGGGGGAACTTTAACAATCAGCCCCAGCATTTT.

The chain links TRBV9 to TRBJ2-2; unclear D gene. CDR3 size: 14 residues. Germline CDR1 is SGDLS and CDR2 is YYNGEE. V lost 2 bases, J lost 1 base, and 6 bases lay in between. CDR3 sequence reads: CASSVGGNTGELFF. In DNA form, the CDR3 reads TGTGCCAGCAGCGTTGGTGGGAACACCGGGGAGCTGTTTTTT.

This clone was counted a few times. The CDR3 spells CASSADTGGNSPLHF. The CDR3 DNA reads as TGTGCCAGCAGTGCCGACACGGGAGGGAATTCACCCCTCCACTTT. The rearrangement links TRBV6-6 to TRBJ1-6; no firm D call. Trimming removed 5 bases from V and 7 bases from J, with 15 bases in between. The germline V gene has CDR1 MNHNY and CDR2 SVGAGI (reference sequence). The CDR3 loop spans 15 amino acids.